The 21 T cell receptor beta chains listed next were all sequenced from one sample in a study of T cell responses to AZD1222 COVID-19 vaccine. The table came from immunoSEQ multiplex PCR; TCRdb's copy has only in-frame clones and leaves some out. Seen here are 100,000 to 150,000 clones, about 88% observed once, and the top ten hold approximately 4%. The material was peripheral blood, obtained on day 0 of AZD1222 vaccination. The source is an adult in good health.

The rearrangement uses TRBV27 and TRBJ1-1; D is possibly TRBD1 (6 bases). The V end lost 5 bases, the J end lost 0 bases, and 13 bases lay between the germline ends. Germline loops: CDR1 MNHEY, CDR2 SMNVEV (reference sequence). The CDR3 covers 15 residues. This CDR3 reads CASSPSGGMNTEAFF. DNA for the CDR3: TGTGCCAGCAGTCCCTCGGGGGGCATGAACACTGAAGCTTTCTTT.

V is TRBV19 and J is TRBJ1-2; the match to TRBD1 covers 9 bases. Losses at the gene ends were 5 bases for V and 5 bases for J; bases not matched to a gene: 6. This CDR3 is 14 amino acids long. Germline lookup yields CDR1 LNHDA and CDR2 SQIVND (reference sequence). DNA for the CDR3: TGTGCCAGTAGTCCCGTGGGGACAGGGTATGGCTACACCTTC. It specifies CASSPVGTGYGYTF.

This clone appeared once. The gene calls are TRBV24-1 and TRBJ1-1, with 10 bases matching TRBD1. Trimming cost V 7 bases and J 6 bases; bases outside gene matches: 7. The CDR3 is 14 residues long. Germline V gives CDR1 KGHDR, CDR2 SFDVKD. In DNA, the CDR3 is TGTGCCACCAGGGGATCTGGGACAGGGGCTGAAGCTTTCTTT. Amino acid sequence: CATRGSGTGAEAFF.

The chain employs TRBV19 and TRBJ2-1; D possibly corresponds to TRBD2 (5 bases). The CDR3 spans 16 residues. Per germline, CDR1 LNHDA and CDR2 SQIVND (reference sequence). Trimming removed 1 base from V and 6 bases from J, with 16 bases in between. CDR3 residues: CASSIALRRTRNEQFF. The CDR3 DNA sequence: TGTGCCAGTAGTATAGCTCTCCGGCGGACTCGCAATGAGCAGTTCTTC. The full variable domain, completed using reference TRBV19 and TRBJ2-1, is DGGITQSPKYLFRKEGQNVTLSCEQNLNHDAMYWYRQDPGQGLRLIYYSQIVNDFQKGDIAEGYSVSREKKESFPLTVTSAQKNPTAFYLCASSIALRRTRNEQFFGPGTRLTVL.

The rearrangement links TRBV30 to TRBJ1-5; D remains ambiguous. With 0 bases removed from V and 6 bases from J, the gap between germline ends came to 6 bases. There are 12 residues in the CDR3. Germline lookup yields CDR1 GTSNPN and CDR2 SVGIG (reference sequence). The CDR3 spells CAWSVMGQPQHF. The CDR3 region has the DNA TGTGCCTGGAGTGTGATGGGTCAGCCCCAGCATTTT.

The chain has TRBV11-2 and TRBJ2-6, with 13 bases that match TRBD2. The CDR3 length is 19 residues. J lost 1 base, V lost 7 bases, and 10 bases had no gene match. CDR1 is SGHAT, CDR2 FQNNGV, per germline. CDR3 protein: CASTPRTSGRGSGANVLTF. The CDR3 nucleotides are TGTGCCAGCACCCCCAGGACTAGCGGGAGAGGGTCTGGGGCCAACGTCCTGACTTTC. Together with reference TRBV11-2 and TRBJ2-6, the CDR3 gives the full variable domain: EAGVAQSPRYKIIEKRQSVAFWCNPISGHATLYWYQQILGQGPKLLIQFQNNGVVDDSQLPKDRFSAERLKGVDSTLKIQPAKLEDSAVYLCASTPRTSGRGSGANVLTFGAGSRLTVL.

The chain combines TRBV27 with TRBJ2-1, with TRBD2 matching over 10 bases. The V gene end was trimmed by 5 bases and the J gene end by 8 bases; junction bases not matched to a gene: 12. The CDR3 runs 16 residues. The germline V gene encodes CDR1 MNHEY and CDR2 SMNVEV (reference sequence). CDR3 DNA: TGTGCCAGCAGTGGCGAGCGGGAGGGCCTGATTGATGAGCAGTTCTTC. Translation gives CASSGEREGLIDEQFF.

The rearrangement links TRBV15 to TRBJ1-5; D may be TRBD1 (5 bases). Germline V gene sequence: CDR1 LNHNV, CDR2 YYDKDF (reference sequence). V was clipped by 3 bases and J by 5 bases, with 11 bases between them. CDR3 size: 14 residues. The CDR3 DNA reads as TGTGCCACCAGCAGCGGGGGTCACTATCAGCCCCAGCATTTT. Translated, it gives CATSSGGHYQPQHF.

The V gene is TRBV24-1, the J gene TRBJ2-2; the D gene is possibly TRBD2 (6 bases). This CDR3 is built from 16 residues. The V and J ends lost 4 bases and 1 base respectively, with 12 bases between them. CDR1 and CDR2 (germline): KGHDR, SFDVKD. The CDR3: CATSELGRGNTGELFF. The CDR3 bases are TGTGCCACCAGTGAGTTGGGGCGGGGGAACACCGGGGAGCTGTTTTTT.

The chain uses TRBV16 and TRBJ2-7, with 9 bases identical to TRBD1. The V segment lost 3 bases and the J segment 3 bases; nucleotides outside the gene matches: 6. This CDR3 is 15 amino acids long. Germline V gene sequence: CDR1 KGHSY, CDR2 FQNENV. Here the CDR3 reads CASSHVGQGLYEQYF. CDR3 coding DNA: TGTGCCAGCAGCCACGTGGGACAGGGTCTCTACGAGCAGTACTTC.

The rearrangement joins TRBV5-4 to TRBJ2-1; TRBD2 matches at 9 bases. The V gene's germline CDR1 is SGHNT and CDR2 YYREEE (reference sequence). Trimming at V came to 2 bases and at J to 6 bases, leaving 9 bases not matched to a gene. This CDR3 is 16 amino acids long. CDR3 residues: CASSFRAGGMANEQFF. Here the CDR3 DNA reads TGTGCCAGCAGCTTCCGAGCGGGAGGAATGGCCAATGAGCAGTTCTTC.

The V and J genes are TRBV6-5 and TRBJ2-3; D gene ambiguous. Germline assignment: CDR1 MNHEY and CDR2 SVGAGI. The CDR3 is made up of 13 amino acids. V dropped 6 bases and J dropped 1 base, with 8 bases sitting between them. As DNA, the CDR3 is TGTGCCAGCAGACTGCCCGGCACAGATACGCAGTATTTT. Protein product: CASRLPGTDTQYF.

The chain links TRBV29-1 to TRBJ2-3; TRBD1 might be the D (5 bases). V lost 5 bases, J lost 1 base, and 13 bases lay in between. From germline, CDR1 is SQVTM and CDR2 ANQGSEA. This CDR3 is built from 14 residues. The CDR3 DNA is TGCAGCGTTAAGCTTGCCAGGGGCACAGATACGCAGTATTTT. The encoded protein is CSVKLARGTDTQYF.

The chain has TRBV4-3 and TRBJ1-2; D uncertain. The V end lost 0 bases, the J end lost 4 bases, and 15 bases lay between the germline ends. The CDR3 length is 16 residues. Germline loops: CDR1 LGHNA, CDR2 YSLEER. The CDR3 region is CASSQDITATSYGYTF. The CDR3 DNA sequence: TGCGCCAGCAGCCAAGATATCACGGCAACCTCCTATGGCTACACCTTC.

The rearrangement uses TRBV7-8 and TRBJ1-2; 7 bases align to TRBD1. CDR3 length: 16 amino acids. Germline CDR1 reads SGHVS; CDR2 reads FQNEAQ. Germline trimming cut 1 base from V and 4 bases from J; bases unmatched to any gene: 9. The CDR3 loop is CASSLVRKGAPYGYTF. In nucleotides, the CDR3 is TGTGCCAGCAGCTTAGTTCGGAAGGGGGCGCCCTATGGCTACACCTTC.

The V call is TRBV28, the J call TRBJ2-7; D unresolved. This CDR3 comprises 13 residues. In germline, CDR1 is MDHEN, CDR2 SYDVKM. Trimming left V 2 bases short and J 3 bases short, with 8 bases between. CDR3 sequence reads: CASSLGTFYEQYF. CDR3 DNA: TGTGCCAGCAGTTTAGGCACATTCTACGAGCAGTACTTC. The full variable domain, its missing parts supplied by reference TRBV28 and TRBJ2-7, is DVKVTQSSRYLVKRTGEKVFLECVQDMDHENMFWYRQDPGLGLRLIYFSYDVKMKEKGDIPEGYSVSREKKERFSLILESASTNQTSMYLCASSLGTFYEQYFGPGTRLTVT.

The rearrangement joins TRBV5-1 to TRBJ2-7; the match to TRBD1 covers 7 bases. Per the germline V gene, CDR1 is SGHRS and CDR2 is YFSETQ. J gave up 2 bases and V 4 bases, and 6 bases lay outside the gene matches. The CDR3 is made up of 14 amino acids. The CDR3 is CASSQQGWTYEQYF. For the CDR3, the DNA is TGCGCCAGCAGCCAACAGGGGTGGACCTACGAGCAGTACTTC.

The gene calls are TRBV3-1 (or the pseudogene TRBV3-2) and TRBJ2-3; TRBD2 matches 7 bases. Germline loops: CDR1 LGHDT, CDR2 YNNKEL (reference sequence). The trim removed 0 bases at V and 0 bases at J, leaving 6 bases unmatched. The CDR3 has 17 amino acids. CDR3 region: CASSQDRLAASTDTQYF. In DNA, the CDR3 is TGTGCCAGCAGCCAAGATCGGCTAGCGGCTAGCACAGATACGCAGTATTTT.

Only one count was recorded for this clone. Here the CDR3 reads CASVTRQGAGEKLFF. The CDR3 nucleotides read TGTGCCAGCGTGACTAGGCAGGGGGCAGGTGAAAAACTGTTTTTT. The genes are TRBV2 and TRBJ1-4; 8 bases line up with TRBD1. The CDR3 contains 15 residues. Trimming cost V 8 bases and J 7 bases; bases outside gene matches: 12. The V gene's germline CDR1 is SNHLY and CDR2 FYNNEI. The entire variable domain, with the rest obtained from reference TRBV2 and TRBJ1-4, is as follows: EPEVTQTPSHQVTQMGQEVILRCVPISNHLYFYWYRQILGQKVEFLVSFYNNEISEKSEIFDDQFSVERPDGSNFTLKIRSTKLEDSAMYFCASVTRQGAGEKLFFGSGTQLSVL.

This clone was seen once. The genes are TRBV7-9 and TRBJ2-1; D not certain. The CDR3 length is 14 residues. Germline V lookup: CDR1 SEHNR, CDR2 FQNEAQ (reference sequence). V was pared by 5 bases and J by 3 bases, with 11 bases between. The CDR3: CASSPHRDYNEQFF. CDR3 in DNA: TGTGCCAGCAGCCCACATAGGGACTACAATGAGCAGTTCTTC.

The J gene is TRBJ2-7, the V gene TRBV5-1, with D unclear. Per the germline V gene, CDR1 is SGHRS and CDR2 is YFSETQ. V was shortened by 3 bases and J by 2 bases, with 12 bases between the two germline ends. This CDR3 is built from 14 residues. The CDR3 sequence: CASSSGLVPYEQYF. For the CDR3, the DNA is TGCGCCAGCAGCTCCGGGTTGGTCCCCTACGAGCAGTACTTC.